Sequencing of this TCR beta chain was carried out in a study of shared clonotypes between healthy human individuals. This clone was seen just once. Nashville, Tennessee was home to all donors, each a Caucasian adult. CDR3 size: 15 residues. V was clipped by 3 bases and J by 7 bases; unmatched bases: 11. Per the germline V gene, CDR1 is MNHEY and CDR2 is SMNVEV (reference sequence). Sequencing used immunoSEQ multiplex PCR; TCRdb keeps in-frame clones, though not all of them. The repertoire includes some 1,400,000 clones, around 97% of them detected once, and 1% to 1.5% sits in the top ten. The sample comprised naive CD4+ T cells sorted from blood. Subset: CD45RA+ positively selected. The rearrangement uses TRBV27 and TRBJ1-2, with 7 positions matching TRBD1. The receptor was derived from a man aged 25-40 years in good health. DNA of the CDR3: TGTGCCAGCAGTTTCCGAGGGGGCGTCTTTCGTGGCTACACCTTC. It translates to CASSFRGGVFRGYTF.